This T cell receptor (beta chain) appears in the sequencing data of a study of cytomegalovirus exposure and HLA in healthy donors. Per the germline V gene, CDR1 is LGHNA and CDR2 is YNFKEQ. The CDR3 sequence is 13 residues long. Study-wide results and caveats: Prior analysis indicated that the majority of TCR beta V segments exhibited productivity approximately 87% or approximately 30% of the time. Donors were assumed by presence/absence analyses to have roughly uniform sequencing depth.

Amplification used 60 Vbeta primers and 13 Jbeta primers. Repertoires were generated with immunoSEQ multiplex PCR, while TCRdb's copy carries only in-frame clones and drops some. Of fewer than 200,000 clones in the sample, 80% to 90% were seen once. Remarks on this clone: Its cognate antigen is unknown.

This chain connects TRBV4-2 to TRBJ2-5, with D unresolved. Gene TRBJ2-7 matches the end of the DNA better, so the J call may be wrong. The clonotype originates from a woman under 30 in good health and CMV-seronegative. The sequencing sample was made of PBMCs. The CDR3 sequence is CASSPSSSYEQYF. In DNA form, the CDR3 reads TGTGCCAGCAGCCCGTCTTCCTCCTACGAGCAGTACTTC.